A single sample gave rise to the 3 T cell receptor beta chains below, sequenced in a study of OX40 agonist ivuxolimab in advanced cancers. The table came from immunoSEQ multiplex PCR; TCRdb's copy has only in-frame clones and leaves some out. The profile shows approximately 65,000 clones, more than 85% of them singletons. Sequencing was performed on CD4+ or CD8+ T cells sorted from blood, taken in a trial of the OX40 agonist ivuxolimab. Receptors originate from an adult with an advanced solid tumor such as melanoma, head and neck, liver or kidney cancer.

This chain joins TRBV10-3 and TRBJ2-5; 8 bases line up with TRBD2. There are 14 residues in the CDR3. Germline V gene data show CDR1 as ENHRY and CDR2 as SYGVKD. CDR3 nucleotide sequence: TGTGCAATTTCGGGGGGGCCAGGCCAAGAGACCCAGTACTTC. Translation: CAISGGPGQETQYF.

This clone was counted only a few times. The chain employs TRBV7-8 and TRBJ1-1; TRBD1 matches at 7 bases. There are 14 residues in the CDR3. J gave up 3 bases and V 5 bases, and 6 bases lay outside the gene matches. Germline CDR1 and CDR2: SGHVS and FQNEAQ. CDR3 loop: CASSKGQRDTEAFF. The DNA for the CDR3 is TGTGCCAGCAGCAAGGGACAGCGGGACACTGAAGCTTTCTTT.

This clone was picked up one time. Compared with germline, one end of the junction differs, possibly owing to a read error. The rearrangement uses TRBV10-3 and TRBJ1-4; D might be TRBD1 (6 bases). CDR1 ENHRY and CDR2 SYGVKD come from the germline V gene. The CDR3 totals 14 residues. DNA for the CDR3: TGTGCCACCAGTTCCGGACAGTCTAATGAAAAACTGTTTTTT. This codes for CATSSGQSNEKLFF.